The clone carrying this T cell receptor (beta chain) has only a few counts. This specimen comes from a study of blood T cell repertoires in COVID-19. Study details: There were acute and convalescent COVID-19 samples, and they came from the United States, Italy and Spain. Sample material is recorded as cDNA or gDNA derived from T cells, B-cell-depleted T cells, or PBMCs.

Study processing details: Amplifying reference gene primers gave estimates of nucleated cell counts. The assay was immunoSEQ multiplex PCR, and TCRdb's table has in-frame clones only and misses some. V and J calls and clone size are given by that table; D and trimming were obtained from the DNA. The sample lists approximately 240,000 clones, 70% to 90% occurring once. This clonotype was obtained from a woman under 30 who had recovered from COVID-19. Sequenced sample: peripheral blood.

This CDR3 is CASSLLHGGGYTGELFF. The CDR3 DNA sequence: TGTGCCAGCAGCTTATTACACGGTGGCGGGTACACCGGGGAGCTGTTTTTT. This rearrangement joins TRBV7-6 to TRBJ2-2, with D possibly matching TRBD2 (5 bases). Trimming removed 2 bases from V and 3 bases from J, with 16 bases in between. Germline lookup yields CDR1 SGHVS and CDR2 FNYEAQ. CDR3 length equals 17 residues.